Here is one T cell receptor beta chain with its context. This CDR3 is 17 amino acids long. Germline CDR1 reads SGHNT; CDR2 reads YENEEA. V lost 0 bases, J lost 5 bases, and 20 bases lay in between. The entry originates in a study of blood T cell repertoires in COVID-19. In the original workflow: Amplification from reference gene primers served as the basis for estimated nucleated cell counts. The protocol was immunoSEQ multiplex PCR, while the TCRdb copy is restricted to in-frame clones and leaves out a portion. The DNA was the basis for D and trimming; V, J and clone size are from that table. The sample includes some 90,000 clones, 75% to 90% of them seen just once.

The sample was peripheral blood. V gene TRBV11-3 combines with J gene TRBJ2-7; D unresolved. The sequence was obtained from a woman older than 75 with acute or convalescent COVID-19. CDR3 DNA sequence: TGTGCCAGCAGCTTAGATTATCCGCGGCCAGACCTAGACGAGCAGTACTTC. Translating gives CASSLDYPRPDLDEQYF.